Below are 15 T cell receptor beta chains sequenced from a single sample in a study of blood T cells in healthy people across ages. Combining a sample-barcoded 5' primer with a J-beta primer mix, a second PCR ran for roughly 6 to 11 cycles. In TCRdb, the 5' RACE reads were re-called with MiXCR into one record per CDR3 protein. The table lists about 730,000 distinct CDR3 sequences, roughly 44% of them singletons. Sequences were obtained from blood. The receptors shown here come from an older woman in good health.

Concerning this clonotype: The junction does not match germline at one end; this may be a read error. This sequence joins TRBV12-3 or TRBV12-4 and TRBJ2-7; 7 nucleotides line up with TRBD1. This CDR3 has 14 residues. The CDR3 loop reads CTSSLGTVAYEQYF. Written as DNA, the CDR3 is TGTACCAGCAGTTTGGGGACAGTCGCTTACGAGCAGTACTTC.

This clonotype was detected a few times. The rearrangement joins TRBV7-2 to TRBJ2-3, with D possibly matching TRBD1 (5 bases). Germline V gene data show CDR1 as SGHTA and CDR2 as FQGNSA. The germline V and J ends were trimmed by 5 bases and 6 bases, with 6 bases remaining between them. This CDR3 has 11 residues. CDR3 sequence: CASSHRDTQYF. DNA of the CDR3: TGTGCCAGCAGCCACAGGGATACGCAGTATTTT.

Only a few counts were recorded for this clonotype. The chain carries TRBV7-3 and TRBJ2-1, with D perhaps TRBD2 (6 bases). Germline CDR1 SGHTA, CDR2 FQGTGA. V was clipped by 2 bases and J by 7 bases, with 15 bases between them. The CDR3 is 15 residues long. The DNA of the CDR3 is TGTGCCAGCAGCTTAGCGGTCGGGAGAGGGAATGAGCAGTTCTTC. Translation gives CASSLAVGRGNEQFF.

V and J are TRBV6-2 or TRBV6-3 and TRBJ2-3, with a weak D call TRBD1 (5 bases). V was cut by 2 bases and J by 0 bases, with 9 bases left in between. From germline, CDR1 is MNHEY and CDR2 SVGEGT. This CDR3 has 15 residues. In DNA form, the CDR3 reads TGTGCCAGCAGTTACGACAGAAGTAGCACAGATACGCAGTATTTT. This translates into CASSYDRSSTDTQYF.

This clonotype was observed at least ten times. The J gene is TRBJ2-1, the V gene TRBV7-9, with TRBD2 identical over 11 bases. The CDR3 runs 15 residues. Germline loops: CDR1 SEHNR, CDR2 FQNEAQ (reference sequence). J lost 5 bases, V lost 6 bases, and 6 bases had no gene match. Here the CDR3 reads CASRPSGRYHNEQFF. CDR3 bases: TGTGCCAGCAGACCTAGCGGGAGGTATCACAATGAGCAGTTCTTC.

This clonotype was counted a few times. The CDR3 here is CASRQEGGSYEQYF. Written as DNA, the CDR3 is TGTGCCAGCAGGCAAGAAGGCGGGTCGTACGAGCAGTACTTC. The chain recombines TRBV7-9 with TRBJ2-5; TRBD2 is a possible D gene (5 bases). The DNA end lines up better with TRBJ2-7; the J call may be wrong. Germline V gives CDR1 SEHNR, CDR2 FQNEAQ (reference sequence). The CDR3 covers 14 residues.

This clonotype was seen more than once but under ten times. J is TRBJ2-3 and V is TRBV10-3; TRBD1 might be the D (5 bases). Germline V lookup: CDR1 ENHRY, CDR2 SYGVKD. V was clipped by 4 bases and J by 5 bases, with 13 bases between them. The CDR3 runs 14 residues. The CDR3 loop is CAISVQGLKDTQYF. The CDR3 DNA is TGTGCCATCAGTGTCCAGGGTCTAAAAGATACGCAGTATTTT.

Points on this clonotype: A junction boundary mismatches the germline segment, possibly from a read error. This sequence joins TRBV12-3 or TRBV12-4 and TRBJ2-1, with 10 bases aligning to TRBD2. The CDR3 sequence is 15 residues long. The chain's CDR3 is CTSSSGAGGWNEQFF. CDR3 in DNA: TGTACCAGCAGTTCGGGAGCGGGGGGGTGGAATGAGCAGTTCTTC.

The V gene is TRBV29-1, the J gene TRBJ2-1, with D perhaps TRBD2 (6 bases). Looked up from germline, CDR1 is SQVTM and CDR2 is ANQGSEA. The CDR3 loop spans 14 amino acids. The V and J ends lost 3 bases and 6 bases respectively, with 15 bases between them. Here the CDR3 reads CSVEGVAGTNEQFF. DNA for the CDR3: TGCAGCGTTGAGGGGGTGGCGGGGACCAATGAGCAGTTCTTC.

This clonotype was counted only a few times. The rearrangement uses TRBV29-1 and TRBJ2-4; perhaps TRBD1 as D (6 bases). The end of the DNA is better explained by TRBJ2-5, so the J call may be wrong. The CDR3 is made up of 13 amino acids. Per germline, CDR1 SQVTM and CDR2 ANQGSEA. DNA of the CDR3: TGCAGCGTTGAAAGGGGGAACCAAGAGACCCAGTACTTC. Translation gives CSVERGNQETQYF.

This clonotype appeared many times. This rearrangement joins TRBV7-6 to TRBJ2-1; 12 bases fit TRBD2. Germline CDR1 is SGHVS and CDR2 is FNYEAQ. The CDR3 spans 16 residues. V was pared by 4 bases and J by 10 bases, with 11 bases of the junction left unmatched. The CDR3 reads CASSSASGGAVREQFF. CDR3 nucleotides: TGTGCCAGCAGCTCTGCTAGCGGGGGGGCGGTAAGGGAGCAGTTCTTC.

The V call is TRBV6-1, the J call TRBJ1-5; a possible D gene is TRBD1 (5 bases). Trimming shortened V by 6 bases and J by 0 bases, and 18 bases separated the two germline ends. CDR3 length: 17 residues. The V gene's germline CDR1 is MNHNS and CDR2 SASEGT. The CDR3 coding sequence is TGTGCCAGCAGGGGCCTAATGGACATTTATAGCAATCAGCCCCAGCATTTT. As protein: CASRGLMDIYSNQPQHF.

The chain couples TRBV27 to TRBJ2-1, with 7 bases lining up with TRBD1. Germline CDR1 is MNHEY and CDR2 is SMNVEV (reference sequence). The CDR3 has 12 residues. The V segment lost 9 bases and the J segment 7 bases; nucleotides outside the gene matches: 6. CDR3 residues: CASTTGANEQFF. DNA of the CDR3: TGTGCCAGTACTACAGGGGCAAATGAGCAGTTCTTC.

The chain is built from TRBV12-3 or TRBV12-4 and TRBJ2-5, with D perhaps TRBD1 (5 bases). V gave up 5 bases and J gave up 11 bases, with 21 bases separating them. This CDR3 is 14 amino acids long. This CDR3 reads CASSGAATYNEQYF. Written as DNA, the CDR3 is TGTGCCAGCAGTGGGGCAGCAACCTACAATGAGCAGTACTTC.

This clonotype was found many times. The rearrangement joins TRBV20-1 to TRBJ2-7, with 9 bases lining up with TRBD2. The germline gives CDR1 DFQATT, CDR2 SNEGSKA (reference sequence). Germline trimming cut 6 bases from V and 5 bases from J; bases unmatched to any gene: 11. The CDR3 covers 14 residues. Written as DNA, the CDR3 is TGCAGTGCCCACACCGCGGGAGGGCCGAACGAGCAGTACTTC. It specifies CSAHTAGGPNEQYF.